This section outlines one TCR beta chain sequence together with its context. This clonotype was seen ten or more times. Its target antigen remains unknown. One base away there is no much larger clone; base qualities are not given. These data come from a study of CD8 T cells in ankylosing spondylitis (dated by TCRdb to about 2017). Broadly, across the study: The study profiled T cell receptor beta repertoires in healthy donors and ankylosing spondylitis patients to find disease-linked TCR variants. In total, the full study cohort was made up of some 110 healthy donors and approximately 27 ankylosing spondylitis patients. Samples of peripheral blood were taken, and for ankylosing spondylitis patients, synovial fluid was collected as well. On the study overall, not on this receptor specifically: Some TCR beta motif variants had previously been reported in synovial fluid and blood of reactive arthritis patients, which suggested common disease-initiation mechanisms. According to the report, matched synovial fluid samples from ankylosing spondylitis patients were significantly enriched for the disease-linked clones. The disease-linked clones showed a CD8+ phenotype and occurred at relatively low frequencies in peripheral blood. Blood from ankylosing spondylitis patients appeared to be characterized by a TCR beta motif composed of about eight highly homologous amino acid variants.

The sample was run on an Illumina HiSeq 2500. TCR beta libraries were prepared by quantitative 5'-RACE with molecular barcodes. On the authors' methods: A new computational method, built on a probabilistic model of VDJ rearrangement, was used to identify disease-linked TCR variants. Clones were called with MiXCR by TCRdb after fastp trimmed the public reads at Q25, and only in-frame beta chains were retained. Rows matching on CDR3 protein sequence are summarized as one entry with the most common DNA and genes. The V and J calls were determined by TCRdb, not by the authors. Across this sample there are about 160,000 distinct CDR3 sequences, with approximately 16% seen only once. The ten most abundant clones make up approximately 8% of the sample. CDR1 SGHNT and CDR2 YENEEA were looked up in the germline V gene. V is reduced by 5 bases and J by 5 bases, leaving a spacing of 10 bases between them. The CDR3, cysteine through phenylalanine, is 13 amino acids long. Only CDR3 DNA is held: 39 bases, read in frame from base 1.

The sample was blood, either unsorted or a sorted T cell fraction (not recorded which). The source is a male donor with ankylosing spondylitis or in good health (not recorded which). The rearrangement joined TRBV11-3 to TRBJ2-4, with no D gene named confidently. The encoded CDR3 is CASSVRTQNIQYF. The DNA sequence is TGTGCCAGCAGCGTTAGAACCCAAAACATTCAGTACTTC.